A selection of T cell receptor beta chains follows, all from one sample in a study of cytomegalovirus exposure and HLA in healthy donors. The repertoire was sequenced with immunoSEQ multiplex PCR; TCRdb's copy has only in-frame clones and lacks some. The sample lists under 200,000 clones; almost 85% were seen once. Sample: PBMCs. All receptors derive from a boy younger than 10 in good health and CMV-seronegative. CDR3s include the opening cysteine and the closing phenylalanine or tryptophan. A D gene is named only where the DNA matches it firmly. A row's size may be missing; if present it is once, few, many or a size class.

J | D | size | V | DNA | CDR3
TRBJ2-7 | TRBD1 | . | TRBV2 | TGTGCCAGCGGGACAGGGCGATACGAGCAGTACTTC | CASGTGRYEQYF
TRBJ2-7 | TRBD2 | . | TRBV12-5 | TGTGCTAGTGGTAGCGGCCCGGGACTAGCGATCTACTACTACGAGCAGTACTTC | CASGSGPGLAIYYYEQYF
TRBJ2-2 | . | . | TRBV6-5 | TGTGCCAGCAGTTCGATACAGACATACACCGGGGAGCTGTTTTTT | CASSSIQTYTGELFF
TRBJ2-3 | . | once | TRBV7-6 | TGTGCCAGCAGCCTCAGAAGGGAGGTTACTAGCACAGATACGCAGTATTTT | CASSLRREVTSTDTQYF
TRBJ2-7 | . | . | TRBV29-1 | TGCAGCGTTGGCGGTGGCTACGAGCAGTACTTC | CSVGGGYEQYF
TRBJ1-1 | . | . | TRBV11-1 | TGTGCCAGCATCGACCAGGGAGGCACTGAAGCTTTCTTT | CASIDQGGTEAFF
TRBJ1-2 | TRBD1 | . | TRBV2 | TGTGCCAGCAGTCGGACAGGGGGGAGCTATGGCTACACCTTC | CASSRTGGSYGYTF
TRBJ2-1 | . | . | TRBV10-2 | TGCGCCAGCAGTTTCCCCGGGCTAGCTGATTACTACAATGAGCAGTTCTTC | CASSFPGLADYYNEQFF
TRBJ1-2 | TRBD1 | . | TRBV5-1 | TGCGCCAGCAGCCCGGACAGGTCGGAAGGCTACACCTTC | CASSPDRSEGYTF
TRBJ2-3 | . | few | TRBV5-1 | TGCGCCAGCAGCTTGGGCCCAGGGACAGATACGCAGTATTTT | CASSLGPGTDTQYF
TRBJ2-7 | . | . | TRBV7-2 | TGTGCCAGCAGCTTAGGGCTAGTCCTAGAGCAGTACTTC | CASSLGLVLEQYF
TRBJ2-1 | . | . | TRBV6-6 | TGTGCCAGCAGTTACGGGACTGGGAACTCCTACAATGAGCAGTTCTTC | CASSYGTGNSYNEQFF
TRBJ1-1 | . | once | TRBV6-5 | TGTGCCAGCAGTGTGGCACATATCGACACTGAAGCTTTCTTT | CASSVAHIDTEAFF
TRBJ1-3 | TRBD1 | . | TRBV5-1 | TGCGCCAGCAGCTTGGTGGAGGGGGCCTCTGGAAACACCATATATTTT | CASSLVEGASGNTIYF
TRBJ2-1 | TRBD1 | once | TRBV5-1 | TGCGCCAGCAGCTTGGACAGGGGAAGGGGGAGTGAGCAGTTCTTC | CASSLDRGRGSEQFF
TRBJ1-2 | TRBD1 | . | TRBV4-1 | TGCGCCAGCAGCTACGTCACAGGGGGCAATTATGGCTACACCTTC | CASSYVTGGNYGYTF
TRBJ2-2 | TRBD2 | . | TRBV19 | TGTGCCAGTAGTGGACTAGCGGGAGTGAACACCGGGGAGCTGTTTTTT | CASSGLAGVNTGELFF
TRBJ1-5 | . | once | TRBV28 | TGTGCCAGCAGTTTGCGGGGGGCGAATCAGCCCCAGCATTTT | CASSLRGANQPQHF
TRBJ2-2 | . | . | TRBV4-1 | TGCGCCAGCAGCCATCTTAGCGGAGGCCGAACCGGGGAGCTGTTTTTT | CASSHLSGGRTGELFF
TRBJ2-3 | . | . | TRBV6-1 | TGTGCCAGCAGTGAAGCCAGGTCAGATACGCAGTATTTT | CASSEARSDTQYF
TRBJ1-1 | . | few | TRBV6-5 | TGTGCCAGCAGTTATAGCTTGAACACTGAAGCTTTCTTT | CASSYSLNTEAFF
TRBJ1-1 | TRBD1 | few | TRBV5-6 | TGTGCCAGCAGCTTGAACCTTATACAGGGGTCCACTGAAGCTTTCTTT | CASSLNLIQGSTEAFF
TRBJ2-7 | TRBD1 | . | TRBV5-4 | TGTGCCAGCAGCCGGGACAGGGTCTACGAGCAGTACTTC | CASSRDRVYEQYF
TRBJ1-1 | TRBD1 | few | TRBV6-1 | TGTGCCAGCGGGGACAGGGGAAAAGCTTTCTTT | CASGDRGKAFF
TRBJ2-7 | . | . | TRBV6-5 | TGTGCCAGTTCACCCCCCGGGAGCTACGAGCAGTACTTC | CASSPPGSYEQYF
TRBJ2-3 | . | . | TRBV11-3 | TGTGCCAGCAGTCCACGTAGCGGACACACAGATACGCAGTATTTT | CASSPRSGHTDTQYF
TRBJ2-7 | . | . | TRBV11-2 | TGTGCCAGCAGCCCCCTGGCGGGCAGGCCGTACGAGCAGTACTTC | CASSPLAGRPYEQYF
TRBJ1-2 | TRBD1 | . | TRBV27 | TGTGCCAGCAGCCTGGGACAGGGTTATGGCTACACCTTC | CASSLGQGYGYTF
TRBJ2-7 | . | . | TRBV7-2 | TGTGCCAGCAGCTTAGGGAGTGGGGAGCAGTACTTC | CASSLGSGEQYF
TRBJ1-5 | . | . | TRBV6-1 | TGTGCCAGCAGTGAAATGGGGCGGCAGAATCAGCTCCAGCATTTT | CASSEMGRQNQLQHF
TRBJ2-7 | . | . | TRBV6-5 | TGTGCCAGCAGCCGAGATCCAACCTACGAGCAGTACTTC | CASSRDPTYEQYF
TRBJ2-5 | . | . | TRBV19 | TGTGCCAGTAGTATAGCGGAGACCCAGTACTTC | CASSIAETQYF
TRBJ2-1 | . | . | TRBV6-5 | TGTGCCAGCAGTTACTCGCAGGGGAATGAGCAGTTCTTC | CASSYSQGNEQFF
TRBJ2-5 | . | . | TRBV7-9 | TGTGCCAGCAGCTCTCGCCAGGGGCTGTGGCAAGAGACCCAGTACTTC | CASSSRQGLWQETQYF
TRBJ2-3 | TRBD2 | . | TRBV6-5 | TGTGCCAGCAGTTACGCCGGGGGGGGCGGCACAGATACGCAGTATTTT | CASSYAGGGGTDTQYF